The 28 T cell receptor beta chains below come from one sample, sequenced in a study of blood T cell repertoires in COVID-19. TCRdb's copy holds only in-frame clones and misses some; the assay was immunoSEQ multiplex PCR. Among over 100,000 clones listed, around 80% were seen once. Sequencing was done on a sample of peripheral blood. Every receptor here comes from a man in his 60s with active or convalescent COVID-19.

On this clone: This CDR3 is also generated by other DNA sequences in the sample. The chain combines TRBV5-1 with TRBJ1-2; maybe TRBD1 (6 bases). V shed 0 bases and J shed 2 bases, with 11 bases lying between them. Germline CDR1 reads SGHRS; CDR2 reads YFSETQ. The CDR3 covers 15 residues. This CDR3 is CASSLAAGTNYGYTF. In nucleotides, the CDR3 is TGCGCCAGCAGCTTGGCCGCAGGGACAAACTATGGCTACACCTTC. Based on the CDR3 plus reference TRBV5-1 and TRBJ1-2, the full variable domain is KAGVTQTPRYLIKTRGQQVTLSCSPISGHRSVSWYQQTPGQGLQFLFEYFSETQRNKGNFPGRFSGRQFSNSRSEMNVSTLELGDSALYLCASSLAAGTNYGYTFGSGTRLTVV.

This chain links TRBV27 with TRBJ2-3, with D possibly TRBD2 on 5 matching bases. Trimming left V 2 bases short and J 2 bases short, with 14 bases between. The CDR3 sequence is 16 residues long. Per germline, CDR1 MNHEY and CDR2 SMNVEV (reference sequence). The CDR3 DNA reads TGTGCCAGCAGTTTACTGGGAGCGAGATTCACAGATACGCAGTATTTT. Its translation is CASSLLGARFTDTQYF.

The chain recombines TRBV7-2 with TRBJ2-3; TRBD1 matches at 10 bases. V was pared by 3 bases and J by 5 bases, with 2 bases of the junction left unmatched. Per germline, CDR1 SGHTA and CDR2 FQGNSA. The CDR3 covers 14 residues. The DNA for the CDR3 is TGTGCCAGCAGCTTTGGACAGGGGGTAGATACGCAGTATTTT. Translated, it gives CASSFGQGVDTQYF.

The chain employs TRBV11-2 and TRBJ2-2; 12 bases are a match to TRBD1. Losses at the gene ends were 5 bases for V and 6 bases for J; bases not matched to a gene: 7. The CDR3 has 16 residues. CDR1 is SGHAT and CDR2 is FQNNGV in the germline V gene. Here the CDR3 DNA reads TGTGCCAGCAGCGCCCGGGACAGGGGGCTTCCCGGGGAGCTGTTTTTT. Its translation is CASSARDRGLPGELFF.

The chain links TRBV5-8 to TRBJ2-5, with D tentatively TRBD2 (6 bases). Germline CDR1 and CDR2: SGHTS and YDEGEE. CDR3 length: 14 amino acids. Deletions cut 7 bases from V and 0 bases from J, with 13 bases between. Here the CDR3 reads CASSRGTNQETQYF. DNA of the CDR3: TGTGCCAGCTCCCGGGGGACGAACCAAGAGACCCAGTACTTC.

The gene calls are TRBV27 and TRBJ2-2; 10 bases are a match to TRBD1. Germline V gene lookup returns CDR1 MNHEY and CDR2 SMNVEV (reference sequence). With 4 bases clipped from V and 0 bases from J, the junction kept 11 bases outside the gene matches. The CDR3 is 19 amino acids. The CDR3, as DNA: TGTGCCAGCAGTTCGACAGGGGGCTGGGGGGACTCGAACACCGGGGAGCTGTTTTTT. Its translation: CASSSTGGWGDSNTGELFF.

V is TRBV12-3 or TRBV12-4 and J is TRBJ2-3, with 13 bases aligning to TRBD2. CDR3 length equals 13 residues. Unmatched junction bases numbered 4, after V lost 10 bases and J lost 6 bases. In DNA form, the CDR3 reads TGTGCCACAGGACTAGCGGGAGTGGATACGCAGTATTTT. It codes for CATGLAGVDTQYF.

V is TRBV30 and J is TRBJ2-3, with 11 bases that match TRBD2. Trimming at V came to 7 bases and at J to 8 bases, leaving 14 bases not matched to a gene. The CDR3 totals 15 residues. Germline CDR1 and CDR2: GTSNPN and SVGIG (reference sequence). Here the CDR3 reads CAYSTSGIILGTQYF. DNA of the CDR3: TGTGCCTACTCGACTAGCGGGATAATCTTGGGTACGCAGTATTTT.

This clone occurred a few times. V usage is TRBV7-8 and J usage is TRBJ1-2; the match to TRBD1 covers 10 bases. CDR3 length equals 15 residues. The V gene end was trimmed by 1 base and the J gene end by 7 bases; junction bases not matched to a gene: 6. Germline lookup yields CDR1 SGHVS and CDR2 FQNEAQ. The CDR3 reads CASSLGDRGAGGYTF. The CDR3 coding sequence is TGTGCCAGCAGCTTAGGGGACAGGGGCGCAGGTGGCTACACCTTC.

The V and J genes are TRBV2 and TRBJ1-4; D possibly corresponds to TRBD1 (6 bases). Between the trimmed V and J ends, which lost 9 bases and 7 bases, there was a span of 27 bases. The V gene's germline CDR1 is SNHLY and CDR2 FYNNEI. The CDR3 contains 17 residues. Here the CDR3 reads CASRGGTRSLGFEKLFF. In nucleotides, the CDR3 is TGTGCCAGTCGTGGTGGGACAAGGTCCCTAGGGTTTGAAAAACTGTTTTTT.

The V gene is TRBV5-1, the J gene TRBJ1-3, with a tentative D call TRBD1 (5 bases). The CDR3 sequence is 15 residues long. V dropped 0 bases and J dropped 9 bases, with 16 bases sitting between them. The germline CDR1 and CDR2 sequences are SGHRS and YFSETQ. In DNA form, the CDR3 reads TGCGCCAGCAGCTTGGCCACTGGGGCTGGCGGCACCATATATTTT. Its protein product is CASSLATGAGGTIYF.

Details on this clone: Other nucleotide sequences in the sample specify the same CDR3. This chain joins TRBV11-3 and TRBJ2-5; 15 bases line up with TRBD2. The V gene's germline CDR1 is SGHNT and CDR2 YENEEA. The CDR3 runs 19 residues. Trimming at V came to 5 bases and at J to 4 bases, leaving 14 bases not matched to a gene. CDR3 sequence: CASSPTPGLAGGGGETQYF. The CDR3 coding sequence is TGTGCCAGCAGCCCAACGCCGGGACTAGCGGGAGGAGGGGGAGAGACCCAGTACTTC.

This rearrangement joins TRBV23-1 to TRBJ2-3, with a tentative D call TRBD2 (5 bases). TRBV23-1 is flagged as an ORF with uncertain function. Between the trimmed V and J ends, which lost 4 bases and 6 bases, there was a span of 14 bases. The CDR3 runs to 14 residues. The CDR3 region is CASSPTEGYDTQYF. The CDR3 bases are TGCGCCAGCAGTCCAACCGAGGGTTACGATACGCAGTATTTT.

This clone has only one observation. The genes are TRBV28 and TRBJ1-2; D gene ambiguous. This CDR3 has 15 amino acids. Trimming pared 5 bases from V and 2 bases from J, leaving 15 bases between. Germline CDR1 reads MDHEN; CDR2 reads SYDVKM. The CDR3 DNA reads as TGTGCCAGCAGTCCCCGGGGAGGCAGGAACTATGGCTACACCTTC. Amino acid sequence: CASSPRGGRNYGYTF.

The V call is TRBV11-2, the J call TRBJ2-7; D is possibly TRBD2 (6 bases). Trimming took 2 bases from V and 5 from J, leaving 13 bases between them. Germline CDR1 and CDR2: SGHAT and FQNNGV. This CDR3 comprises 14 residues. In DNA form, the CDR3 reads TGTGCCAGCAGCTTAAAAGGGACTTCTCACGAGCAGTACTTC. Protein product: CASSLKGTSHEQYF.

This clone was seen a single time. The V and J genes are TRBV9 and TRBJ1-2; a possible D gene is TRBD1 (6 bases). Germline V lookup: CDR1 SGDLS, CDR2 YYNGEE. The CDR3 has 15 amino acids. V lost 3 bases and J 6 bases, leaving 18 bases between the germline ends. CDR3 DNA: TGTGCCAGCAGCGAGGAACCAGGGGATTGGGATGGCTACACCTTC. Translated, it gives CASSEEPGDWDGYTF. Based on the CDR3 plus reference TRBV9 and TRBJ1-2, the full variable domain is DSGVTQTPKHLITATGQRVTLRCSPRSGDLSVYWYQQSLDQGLQFLIQYYNGEERAKGNILERFSAQQFPDLHSELNLSSLELGDSALYFCASSEEPGDWDGYTFGSGTRLTVV.

The chain joins TRBV5-1 to TRBJ1-1, with D maybe TRBD1 (5 bases). The CDR3 is 14 residues long. Trimming took off 4 bases at V and 10 bases at J, with 20 bases between the two ends. In germline, CDR1 is SGHRS, CDR2 YFSETQ. Here the CDR3 DNA reads TGCGCCAGCAGCCTGGGGTGGGACTCGTCATCAGCTTTCTTT. It encodes CASSLGWDSSSAFF.

The chain's CDR3 is CASSFRQVSYNEQFF. The CDR3 DNA reads as TGTGCCAGCAGTTTCCGACAGGTCTCCTACAATGAGCAGTTCTTC. The genes are TRBV28 and TRBJ2-1; a weak D match, TRBD1 (6 bases). V was clipped by 3 bases and J by 0 bases, with 9 bases between them. CDR3 size: 15 residues. Germline CDR1 MDHEN, CDR2 SYDVKM.

This clone was observed a few times. This chain joins TRBV4-1 and TRBJ2-2; 8 bases align to TRBD1. Germline CDR1 is MGHRA and CDR2 is YSYEKL. CDR3 size: 18 residues. V lost 4 bases, J lost 7 bases, and 17 bases stayed unmatched. The DNA of the CDR3 is TGCGCCAGCAGCCGCCAAGATCCGGCAGGGGGCCTCGTCGGGGAGCTGTTTTTT. Its protein product is CASSRQDPAGGLVGELFF.

In its sample, this clone was seen a few times. The rearrangement joins TRBV10-3 to TRBJ1-6, with a tentative D call TRBD1 (5 bases). Germline values: CDR1 ENHRY, CDR2 SYGVKD. Trimming shortened V by 3 bases and J by 8 bases, and 11 bases separated the two germline ends. This CDR3 has 14 residues. The CDR3 DNA follows: TGTGCCATCAGTGACTTTGGGGGGGATTCACCCCTCCACTTT. Its protein product is CAISDFGGDSPLHF.

This sequence joins TRBV15 and TRBJ2-5; 10 nucleotides line up with TRBD1. The trim removed 4 bases at V and 5 bases at J, leaving 7 bases unmatched. This CDR3 has 15 residues. CDR1 is LNHNV, CDR2 YYDKDF, per germline (reference sequence). The CDR3 DNA reads as TGTGCCACCAGCAATGACAGGGGGCTGGGGGAGACCCAGTACTTC. Its protein product is CATSNDRGLGETQYF.

J is TRBJ1-1 and V is TRBV5-6, with no clear D. The V gene's germline CDR1 is SGHDT and CDR2 YYEEEE. Between the trimmed V and J ends, which lost 0 bases and 9 bases, there was a span of 6 bases. The CDR3 covers 11 residues. This chain's CDR3 is CASSLGPKAFF. CDR3 bases: TGTGCCAGCAGCTTGGGCCCTAAAGCTTTCTTT.

The chain carries TRBV11-2 and TRBJ2-5; D may be TRBD2 (5 bases). Per germline, CDR1 SGHAT and CDR2 FQNNGV. The CDR3 covers 15 residues. V was cut by 3 bases and J by 7 bases, with 18 bases left in between. CDR3 DNA: TGTGCCAGCAGCTTTTTCTTCGGGGAGAAGGGGACCCAGTACTTC. Translating gives CASSFFFGEKGTQYF.

The chain combines TRBV7-3 with TRBJ2-1; 9 positions match TRBD2. Germline CDR1 and CDR2: SGHTA and FQGTGA. V lost 4 bases to trimming and J lost 4 bases; unmatched junction nucleotides: 5. The CDR3 contains 15 residues. CDR3 sequence reads: CASSSSSGTYNEQFF. CDR3 coding DNA: TGTGCCAGCAGCTCTTCTAGCGGGACTTACAATGAGCAGTTCTTC. Filled out from reference TRBV7-3 and TRBJ2-1, the complete variable domain reads GAGVSQTPSNKVTEKGKYVELRCDPISGHTALYWYRQSLGQGPEFLIYFQGTGAADDSGLPNDRFFAVRPEGSVSTLKIQRTERGDSAVYLCASSSSSGTYNEQFFGPGTRLTVL.

V gene TRBV7-2 combines with J gene TRBJ2-1; TRBD2 agrees at 9 bases. CDR3 length equals 16 residues. The V segment lost 6 bases and the J segment 0 bases; nucleotides outside the gene matches: 6. Germline V CDR1 and CDR2: SGHTA, FQGNSA. The CDR3 here is CASSRAGGNSYNEQFF. The CDR3 region has the DNA TGTGCCAGCAGTCGGGCGGGAGGGAACTCCTACAATGAGCAGTTCTTC.

The chain combines TRBV6-5 with TRBJ1-1, with 9 bases matching TRBD1. The CDR3 is 15 amino acids. J gave up 7 bases and V 4 bases, and 10 bases lay outside the gene matches. Germline loops: CDR1 MNHEY, CDR2 SVGAGI. CDR3 loop: CASSSPNRGLYEAFF. CDR3 DNA sequence: TGTGCCAGCAGTTCGCCTAACAGGGGGCTGTATGAAGCTTTCTTT.

The chain recombines TRBV18 with TRBJ2-1, with 7 nucleotides matching TRBD1. Unmatched junction bases numbered 12, after V lost 2 bases and J lost 14 bases. The germline gives CDR1 KGHSH, CDR2 LQKENI. The CDR3 is 14 amino acids. The CDR3 coding sequence is TGTGCCAGCTCACCAGGCCCAGGGGGTTATGGTGAGTTCTTC. It encodes CASSPGPGGYGEFF.

The chain employs TRBV6-5 and TRBJ2-1; D not resolved. V was shortened by 7 bases and J by 9 bases, with 13 bases between the two germline ends. CDR1 and CDR2 (germline): MNHEY, SVGAGI. The CDR3 is made up of 12 amino acids. The CDR3 sequence is CASTGRQAEQFF. The CDR3 DNA is TGTGCCAGCACAGGTCGGCAGGCTGAGCAGTTCTTC.